This T cell receptor beta chain was captured by sequencing in a study of cytomegalovirus exposure and HLA in healthy donors. Study observations and caveats: In vitro data verified a few CMV-associated chains as specific for CMV antigens. One later analysis, an examination of the 120 validation repertoires, found that first-cohort TCR clusters tended to co-occur in them. The study labeled around 160 TCR beta chains cytomegalovirus-associated.

TCRdb's table, derived via immunoSEQ multiplex PCR, lists solely in-frame clones and lacks some. The sample carries approximately 150,000 clones, 85% to 90% recorded once. Trimming left V 0 bases short and J 0 bases short, with 7 bases between. The CDR3 contains 15 residues. CDR1 is SGHDT and CDR2 is YYEEEE in the germline V gene. A note on this clone: What it recognizes is unknown.

Sequencing input: PBMCs. The clonotype originates from a young man in good health and CMV-seropositive. The chain uses TRBV5-6 and TRBJ1-5; D not resolved. The CDR3 is CASSLGLYSNQPQHF. The CDR3 DNA sequence: TGTGCCAGCAGCTTGGGACTTTATAGCAATCAGCCCCAGCATTTT.